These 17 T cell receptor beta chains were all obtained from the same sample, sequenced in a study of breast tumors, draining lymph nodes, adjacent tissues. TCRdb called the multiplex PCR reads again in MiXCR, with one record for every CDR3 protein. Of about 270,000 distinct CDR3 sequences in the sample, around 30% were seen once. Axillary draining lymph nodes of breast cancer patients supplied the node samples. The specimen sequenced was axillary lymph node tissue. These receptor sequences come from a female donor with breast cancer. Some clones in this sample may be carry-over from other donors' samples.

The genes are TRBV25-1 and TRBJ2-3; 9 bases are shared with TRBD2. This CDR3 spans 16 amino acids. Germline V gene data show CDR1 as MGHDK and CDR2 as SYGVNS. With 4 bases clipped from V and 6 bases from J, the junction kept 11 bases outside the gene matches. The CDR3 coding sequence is TGTGCCAGCAGTGCTAGAGATCAAAGCGGGAGGGATACGCAGTATTTT. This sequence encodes CASSARDQSGRDTQYF.

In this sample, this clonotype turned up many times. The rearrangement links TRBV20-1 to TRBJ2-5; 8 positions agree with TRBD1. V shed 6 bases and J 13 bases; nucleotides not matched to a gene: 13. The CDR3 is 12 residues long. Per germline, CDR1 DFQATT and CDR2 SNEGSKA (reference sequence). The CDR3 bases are TGCAGTGCCTTAAAGGGACAGGCCGACTCGTACTTC. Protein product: CSALKGQADSYF.

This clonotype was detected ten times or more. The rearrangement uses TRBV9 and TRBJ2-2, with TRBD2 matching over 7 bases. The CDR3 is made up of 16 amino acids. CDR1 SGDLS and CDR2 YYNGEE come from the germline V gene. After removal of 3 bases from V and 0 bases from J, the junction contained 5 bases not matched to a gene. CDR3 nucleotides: TGTGCCAGCAGCGCCCTAGCGGTTTCGAACACCGGGGAGCTGTTTTTT. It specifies CASSALAVSNTGELFF.

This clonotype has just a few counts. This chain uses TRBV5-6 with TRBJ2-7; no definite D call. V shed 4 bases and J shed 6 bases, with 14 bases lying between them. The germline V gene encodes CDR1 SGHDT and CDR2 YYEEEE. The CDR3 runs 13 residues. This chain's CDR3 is CASSARGPREQYF. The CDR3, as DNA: TGTGCCAGCAGCGCCCGCGGCCCTCGCGAGCAGTACTTC. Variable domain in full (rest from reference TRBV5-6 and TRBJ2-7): DAGVTQSPTHLIKTRGQQVTLRCSPKSGHDTVSWYQQALGQGPQFIFQYYEEEERQRGNFPDRFSGHQFPNYSSELNVNALLLGDSALYLCASSARGPREQYFGPGTRLTVT.

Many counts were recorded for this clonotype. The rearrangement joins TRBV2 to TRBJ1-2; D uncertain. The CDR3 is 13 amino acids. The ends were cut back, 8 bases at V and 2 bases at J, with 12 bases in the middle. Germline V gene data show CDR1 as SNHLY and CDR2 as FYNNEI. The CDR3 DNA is TGTGCCAGCTCCGGACGGATGAACTATGGCTACACCTTC. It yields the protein CASSGRMNYGYTF.

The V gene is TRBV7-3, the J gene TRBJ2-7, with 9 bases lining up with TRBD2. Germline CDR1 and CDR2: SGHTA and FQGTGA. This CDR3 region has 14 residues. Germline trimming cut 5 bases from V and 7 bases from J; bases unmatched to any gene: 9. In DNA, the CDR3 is TGTGCCAGCAGCCCCGGGACTAGCTCCAATGAGCAGTACTTC. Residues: CASSPGTSSNEQYF.

CDR3 sequence: CASNNGLLPYNEQFF. CDR3 bases: TGTGCCAGCAATAACGGCCTCCTCCCCTACAATGAGCAGTTCTTC. V gene TRBV28 combines with J gene TRBJ2-1; D is ambiguous. The CDR3 is 15 residues long. V was pared by 7 bases and J by 2 bases, with 15 bases between. Germline CDR1 is MDHEN and CDR2 is SYDVKM.

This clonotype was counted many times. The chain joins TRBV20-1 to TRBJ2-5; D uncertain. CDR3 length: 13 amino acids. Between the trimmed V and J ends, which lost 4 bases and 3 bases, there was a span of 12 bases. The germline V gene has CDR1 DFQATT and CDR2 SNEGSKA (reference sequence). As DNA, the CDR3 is TGCAGTGCTACGAGGACGGTGAAAGAGACCCAGTACTTC. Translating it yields CSATRTVKETQYF.

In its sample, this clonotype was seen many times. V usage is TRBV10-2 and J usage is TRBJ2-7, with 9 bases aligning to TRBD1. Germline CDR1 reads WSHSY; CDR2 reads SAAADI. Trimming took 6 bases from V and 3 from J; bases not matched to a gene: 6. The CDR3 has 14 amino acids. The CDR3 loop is CASRLPGQGYEQYF. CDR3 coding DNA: TGCGCCAGCAGATTACCGGGACAGGGCTACGAGCAGTACTTC.

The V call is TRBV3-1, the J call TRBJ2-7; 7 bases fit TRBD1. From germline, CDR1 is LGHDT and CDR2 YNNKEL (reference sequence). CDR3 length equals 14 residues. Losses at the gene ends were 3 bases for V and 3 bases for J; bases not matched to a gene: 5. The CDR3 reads CASSHLDRSYEQYF. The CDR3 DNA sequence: TGTGCCAGCAGCCACTTGGACAGGAGCTACGAGCAGTACTTC.

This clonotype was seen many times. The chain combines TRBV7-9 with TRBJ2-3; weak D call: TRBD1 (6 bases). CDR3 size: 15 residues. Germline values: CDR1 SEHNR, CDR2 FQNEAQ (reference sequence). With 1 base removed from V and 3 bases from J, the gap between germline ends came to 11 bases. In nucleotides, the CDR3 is TGTGCCAGCAGCTTAGAGGGACAAAAGACAGATACGCAGTATTTT. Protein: CASSLEGQKTDTQYF. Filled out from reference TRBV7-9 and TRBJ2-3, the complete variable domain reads DTGVSQNPRHKITKRGQNVTFRCDPISEHNRLYWYRQTLGQGPEFLTYFQNEAQLEKSRLLSDRFSAERPKGSFSTLEIQRTEQGDSAMYLCASSLEGQKTDTQYFGPGTRLTVL.

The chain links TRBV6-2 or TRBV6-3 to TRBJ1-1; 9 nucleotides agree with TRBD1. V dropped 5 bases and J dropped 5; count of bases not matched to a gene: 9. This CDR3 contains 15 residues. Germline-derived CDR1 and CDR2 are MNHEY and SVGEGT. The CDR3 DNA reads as TGTGCCAGCAGTCCAGCGGACAGGGGTTTTACTGAAGCTTTCTTT. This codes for CASSPADRGFTEAFF.

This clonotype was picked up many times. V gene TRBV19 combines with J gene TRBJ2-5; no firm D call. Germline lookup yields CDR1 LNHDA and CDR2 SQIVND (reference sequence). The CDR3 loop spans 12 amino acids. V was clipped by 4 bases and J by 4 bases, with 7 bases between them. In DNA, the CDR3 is TGTGCCAGTAGTAAAGGACGAGAGACCCAGTACTTC. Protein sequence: CASSKGRETQYF.

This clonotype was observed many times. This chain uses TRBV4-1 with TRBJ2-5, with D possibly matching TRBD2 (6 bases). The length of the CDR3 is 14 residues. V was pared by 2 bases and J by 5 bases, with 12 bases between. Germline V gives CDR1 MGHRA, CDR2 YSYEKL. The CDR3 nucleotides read TGCGCCAGCAGCCAACCGGTACGGGGGGAGACCCAGTACTTC. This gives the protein CASSQPVRGETQYF.

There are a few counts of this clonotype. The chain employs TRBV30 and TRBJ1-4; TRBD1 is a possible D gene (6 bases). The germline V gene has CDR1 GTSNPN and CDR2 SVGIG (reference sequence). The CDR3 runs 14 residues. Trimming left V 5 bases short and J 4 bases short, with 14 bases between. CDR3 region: CAWGPGHLNEKLFF. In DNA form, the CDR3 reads TGTGCCTGGGGCCCGGGACATCTTAATGAAAAACTGTTTTTT. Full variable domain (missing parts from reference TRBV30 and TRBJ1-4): SQTIHQWPATLVQPVGSPLSLECTVEGTSNPNLYWYRQAAGRGLQLLFYSVGIGQISSEVPQNLSASRPQDRQFILSSKKLLLSDSGFYLCAWGPGHLNEKLFFGSGTQLSVL.

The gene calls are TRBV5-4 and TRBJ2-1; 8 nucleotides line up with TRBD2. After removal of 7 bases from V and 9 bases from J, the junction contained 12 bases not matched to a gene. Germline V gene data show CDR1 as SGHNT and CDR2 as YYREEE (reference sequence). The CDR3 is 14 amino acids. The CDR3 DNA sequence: TGTGCCAGCTTAAAAGGGGTAGCGGGAACTGAGCAGTTCTTC. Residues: CASLKGVAGTEQFF.

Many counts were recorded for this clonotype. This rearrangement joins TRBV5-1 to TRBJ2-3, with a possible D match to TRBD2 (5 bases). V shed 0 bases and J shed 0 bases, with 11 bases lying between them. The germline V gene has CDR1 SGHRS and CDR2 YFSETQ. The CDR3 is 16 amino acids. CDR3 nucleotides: TGCGCCAGCAGCTTGGCCTTGAGCGGAAGCACAGATACGCAGTATTTT. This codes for CASSLALSGSTDTQYF.